This TCR beta chain appears in the sequencing data of a study of T-cell memory formation after mild COVID-19. Study findings and constraints: Clones shrinking between day 15 and 85 showed a balanced CD4/CD8 split, and those that grew later tilted toward CD4+.

5'RACE with constant-segment primers built TCRalpha and TCRbeta cDNA libraries with UMIs. MiXCR was run by TCRdb on the 5' RACE reads, yielding one entry per CDR3 protein. The repertoire includes a few hundred thousand distinct CDR3 sequences, under 30% of them detected once, and approximately 10% sits in the top ten. This clonotype was seen a few times. What it binds is unknown. V was trimmed by 8 bases and J by 5 bases, leaving 9 bases between them. CDR3 length equals 12 residues. Germline values: CDR1 MGHDK, CDR2 SYGVNS. The material sequenced was PBMCs or a T cell subset sorted from them (not recorded which). The clonotype was recovered from an adult woman who had mild COVID-19 (a few samples of this study predate the infection). Cell type and time point are not known. The chain has TRBV25-1 and TRBJ1-4, with a weak D call TRBD1 (6 bases). CDR3 in amino acids: CASGTPNEKLFF. CDR3 in DNA: TGTGCCAGCGGGACACCGAATGAAAAACTGTTTTTT. Full variable domain (outside the CDR3, taken from reference TRBV25-1 and TRBJ1-4): EADIYQTPRYLVIGTGKKITLECSQTMGHDKMYWYQQDPGMELHLIHYSYGVNSTEKGDLSSESTVSRIRTEHFPLTLESARPSHTSQYLCASGTPNEKLFFGSGTQLSVL.